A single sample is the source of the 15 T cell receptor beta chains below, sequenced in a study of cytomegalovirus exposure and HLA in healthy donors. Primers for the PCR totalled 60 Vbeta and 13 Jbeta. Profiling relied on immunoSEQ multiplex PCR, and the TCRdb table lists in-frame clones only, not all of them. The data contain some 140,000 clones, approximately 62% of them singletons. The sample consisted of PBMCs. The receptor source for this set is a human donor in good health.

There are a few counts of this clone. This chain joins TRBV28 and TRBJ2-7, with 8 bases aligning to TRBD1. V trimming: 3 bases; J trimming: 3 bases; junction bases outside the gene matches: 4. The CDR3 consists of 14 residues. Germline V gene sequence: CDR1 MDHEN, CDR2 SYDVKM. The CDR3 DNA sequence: TGTGCCAGCAGTTTCCCCGACAGGGGCTACGAGCAGTACTTC. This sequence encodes CASSFPDRGYEQYF. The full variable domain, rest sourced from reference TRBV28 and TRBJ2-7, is DVKVTQSSRYLVKRTGEKVFLECVQDMDHENMFWYRQDPGLGLRLIYFSYDVKMKEKGDIPEGYSVSREKKERFSLILESASTNQTSMYLCASSFPDRGYEQYFGPGTRLTVT.

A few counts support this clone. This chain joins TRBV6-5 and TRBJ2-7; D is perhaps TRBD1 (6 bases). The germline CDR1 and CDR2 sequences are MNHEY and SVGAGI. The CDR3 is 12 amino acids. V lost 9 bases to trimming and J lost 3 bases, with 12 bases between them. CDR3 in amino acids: CARGAVFYEQYF. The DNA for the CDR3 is TGTGCCAGGGGGGCGGTTTTCTACGAGCAGTACTTC.

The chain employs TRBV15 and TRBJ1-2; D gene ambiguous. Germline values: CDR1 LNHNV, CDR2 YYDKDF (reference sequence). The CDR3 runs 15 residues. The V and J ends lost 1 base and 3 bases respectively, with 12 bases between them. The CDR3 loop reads CATSRGTGAYYGYTF. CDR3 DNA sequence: TGTGCCACCAGCAGAGGAACGGGAGCCTACTATGGCTACACCTTC. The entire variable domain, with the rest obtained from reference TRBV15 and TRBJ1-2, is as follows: DAMVIQNPRYQVTQFGKPVTLSCSQTLNHNVMYWYQQKSSQAPKLLFHYYDKDFNNEADTPDNFQSRRPNTSFCFLDIRSPGLGDTAMYLCATSRGTGAYYGYTFGSGTRLTVV.

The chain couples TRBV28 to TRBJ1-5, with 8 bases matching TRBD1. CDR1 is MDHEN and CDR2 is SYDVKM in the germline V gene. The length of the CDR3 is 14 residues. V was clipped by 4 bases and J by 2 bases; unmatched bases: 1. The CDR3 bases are TGTGCCAGCAGTTACAGGGGGGGCAATCAGCCCCAGCATTTT. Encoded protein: CASSYRGGNQPQHF. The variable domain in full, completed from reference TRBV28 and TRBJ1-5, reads DVKVTQSSRYLVKRTGEKVFLECVQDMDHENMFWYRQDPGLGLRLIYFSYDVKMKEKGDIPEGYSVSREKKERFSLILESASTNQTSMYLCASSYRGGNQPQHFGDGTRLSIL.

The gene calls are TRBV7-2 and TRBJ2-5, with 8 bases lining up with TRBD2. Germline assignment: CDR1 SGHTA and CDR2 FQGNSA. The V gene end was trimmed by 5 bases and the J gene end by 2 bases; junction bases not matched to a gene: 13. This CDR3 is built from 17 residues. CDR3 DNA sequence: TGTGCCAGCAGCCCCCGGGGGGGTTCAGTCATACAAGAGACCCAGTACTTC. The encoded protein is CASSPRGGSVIQETQYF.

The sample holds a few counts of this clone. The CDR3 DNA reads as TGTGCCAGCAGCCGTGGACAGTCCTCCTACGAGCAGTACTTC. This sequence encodes CASSRGQSSYEQYF. The chain joins TRBV7-6 to TRBJ2-7; maybe TRBD1 (6 bases). With 5 bases removed from V and 0 bases from J, the gap between germline ends came to 11 bases. CDR1 SGHVS and CDR2 FNYEAQ come from the germline V gene. The length of the CDR3 is 14 residues.

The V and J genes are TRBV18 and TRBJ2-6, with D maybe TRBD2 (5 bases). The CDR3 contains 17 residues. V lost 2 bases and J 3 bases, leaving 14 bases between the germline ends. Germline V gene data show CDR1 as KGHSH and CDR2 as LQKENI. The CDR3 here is CASSPSESGGGANVLTF. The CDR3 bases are TGTGCCAGCTCACCAAGTGAGAGCGGAGGTGGGGCCAACGTCCTGACTTTC.

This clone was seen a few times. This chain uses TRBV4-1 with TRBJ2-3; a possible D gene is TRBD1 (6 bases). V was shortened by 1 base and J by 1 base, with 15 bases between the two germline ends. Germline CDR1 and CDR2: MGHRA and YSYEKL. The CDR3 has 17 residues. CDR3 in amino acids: CASSQGRQGPRTDTQYF. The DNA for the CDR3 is TGCGCCAGCAGCCAAGGGCGGCAGGGGCCACGCACAGATACGCAGTATTTT.

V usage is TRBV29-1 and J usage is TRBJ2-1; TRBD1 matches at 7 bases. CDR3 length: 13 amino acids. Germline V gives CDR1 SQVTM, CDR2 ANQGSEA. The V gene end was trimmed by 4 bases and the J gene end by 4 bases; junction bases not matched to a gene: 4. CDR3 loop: CSVGSRGYNEQFF. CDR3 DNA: TGCAGCGTTGGCTCCAGGGGGTACAATGAGCAGTTCTTC.

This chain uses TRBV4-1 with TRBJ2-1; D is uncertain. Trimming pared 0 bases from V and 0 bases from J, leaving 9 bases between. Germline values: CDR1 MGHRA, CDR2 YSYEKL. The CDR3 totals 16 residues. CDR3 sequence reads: CASSQDPPSSYNEQFF. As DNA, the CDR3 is TGCGCCAGCAGCCAAGACCCCCCGAGCTCCTACAATGAGCAGTTCTTC.

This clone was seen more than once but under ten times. Here the CDR3 reads CASSQGQGNSYEQYF. DNA of the CDR3: TGTGCCAGCAGCCAAGGACAGGGGAACTCCTACGAGCAGTACTTC. The rearrangement links TRBV27 to TRBJ2-7; 9 bases are a match to TRBD1. CDR1 and CDR2 from the germline V gene are MNHEY and SMNVEV (reference sequence). After removal of 6 bases from V and 0 bases from J, the junction contained 6 bases not matched to a gene. The length of the CDR3 is 15 residues.

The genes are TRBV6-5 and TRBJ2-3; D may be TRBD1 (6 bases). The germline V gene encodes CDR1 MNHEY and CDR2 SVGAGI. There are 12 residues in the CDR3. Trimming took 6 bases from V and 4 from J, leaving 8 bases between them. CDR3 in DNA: TGTGCCAGCAGCAGGGGTCCAGATACGCAGTATTTT. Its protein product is CASSRGPDTQYF.

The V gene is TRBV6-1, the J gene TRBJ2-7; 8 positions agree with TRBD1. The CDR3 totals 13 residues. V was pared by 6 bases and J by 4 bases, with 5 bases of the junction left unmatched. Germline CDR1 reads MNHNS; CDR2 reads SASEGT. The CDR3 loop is CASSPDREYEQYF. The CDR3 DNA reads TGTGCCAGCAGCCCGGACAGGGAGTACGAGCAGTACTTC.

CDR3 protein: CASSQGGTGDQPQHF. CDR3 coding DNA: TGTGCCAGCTCACAGGGGGGGACAGGGGATCAGCCCCAGCATTTT. The rearrangement links TRBV18 to TRBJ1-5, with 10 bases fitting TRBD1. This CDR3 is built from 15 residues. The V gene end was trimmed by 4 bases and the J gene end by 5 bases; junction bases not matched to a gene: 5. Per the germline V gene, CDR1 is KGHSH and CDR2 is LQKENI.

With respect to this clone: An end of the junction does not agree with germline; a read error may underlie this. The CDR3 DNA is TGTGCCGGCAGTCTAGCCTACGAGCAGTACTTC. It is translated as CAGSLAYEQYF. The chain is built from TRBV28 and TRBJ2-7; D ambiguous. There are 11 residues in the CDR3. CDR1 and CDR2 (germline): MDHEN, SYDVKM.